The entry that follows covers one T cell receptor beta chain sequence. Its target is not known. This record belongs to a study of cytotoxic CD8 clonotypes in ibrutinib-treated CLL. In the study overall: Responses: some 25 partial, 2 complete; after median roughly 5.5 years, around 15 stayed remitted, around 12 progressed. After treatment lasting a median approximately eleven months, range 6 to 36, response samples were collected.

The protocol was immunoSEQ multiplex PCR, while the TCRdb copy is restricted to in-frame clones and leaves out a portion. The data contain about 120,000 clones, more than 55% of them singletons. Findings and limits, study-wide: Patients showed higher baseline clonality than age-matched healthy donors, and it tracked circulating CD8+ T-cell counts.

V lost 0 bases and J 1 base, leaving 6 bases between the germline ends. In germline, CDR1 is KGHSH, CDR2 LQKENI. The CDR3 consists of 14 residues. V and J are TRBV18 and TRBJ1-1; D uncertain. The sample consisted of PBMCs, taken after 24 months of ibrutinib treatment. The TCR comes from a human donor with chronic lymphocytic leukemia. The CDR3 spells CASSPPSQNTEAFF. CDR3 DNA sequence: TGTGCCAGCTCACCACCGAGTCAGAACACTGAAGCTTTCTTT.